This TCR beta chain was observed in a study of patients and donors after allogeneic stem cell transplantation. Each CDR3 protein is one row after TCRdb ran MiXCR on the RT-PCR reads. This table holds some 960,000 distinct CDR3 sequences, about a sixth found once. V dropped 7 bases and J dropped 4 bases, with 10 bases sitting between them. Germline V lookup: CDR1 SNHLY, CDR2 FYNNEI. This CDR3 spans 12 amino acids. This clonotype was seen more than once but under ten times. The receptor was derived from a human donor who was either an allogeneic HSCT recipient or a stem cell or donor lymphocyte infusion donor (not recorded which). It is not recorded whose cells these are; they may come from a transplant donor. The material sequenced was blood, either unsorted or a sorted T cell fraction (not recorded which). The gene calls are TRBV2 and TRBJ1-2; no definite D call. CDR3 sequence reads: CASTQEGYGYTF. The CDR3 bases are TGTGCCAGCACCCAGGAGGGCTATGGCTACACCTTC.